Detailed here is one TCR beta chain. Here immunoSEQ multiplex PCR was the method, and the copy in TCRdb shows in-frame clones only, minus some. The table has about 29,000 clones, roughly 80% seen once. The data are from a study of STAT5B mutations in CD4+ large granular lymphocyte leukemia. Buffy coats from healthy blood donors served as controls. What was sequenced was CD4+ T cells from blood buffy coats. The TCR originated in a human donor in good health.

The CDR3 sequence: CSVEASGGPSSYNEQFF. The CDR3 coding sequence is TGCAGCGTTGAGGCTAGCGGGGGGCCAAGCTCCTACAATGAGCAGTTCTTC. The gene calls are TRBV29-1 and TRBJ2-1; 11 positions agree with TRBD2. CDR1 is SQVTM, CDR2 ANQGSEA, per germline. The CDR3 consists of 17 residues. V trimming: 3 bases; J trimming: 0 bases; junction bases outside the gene matches: 7.